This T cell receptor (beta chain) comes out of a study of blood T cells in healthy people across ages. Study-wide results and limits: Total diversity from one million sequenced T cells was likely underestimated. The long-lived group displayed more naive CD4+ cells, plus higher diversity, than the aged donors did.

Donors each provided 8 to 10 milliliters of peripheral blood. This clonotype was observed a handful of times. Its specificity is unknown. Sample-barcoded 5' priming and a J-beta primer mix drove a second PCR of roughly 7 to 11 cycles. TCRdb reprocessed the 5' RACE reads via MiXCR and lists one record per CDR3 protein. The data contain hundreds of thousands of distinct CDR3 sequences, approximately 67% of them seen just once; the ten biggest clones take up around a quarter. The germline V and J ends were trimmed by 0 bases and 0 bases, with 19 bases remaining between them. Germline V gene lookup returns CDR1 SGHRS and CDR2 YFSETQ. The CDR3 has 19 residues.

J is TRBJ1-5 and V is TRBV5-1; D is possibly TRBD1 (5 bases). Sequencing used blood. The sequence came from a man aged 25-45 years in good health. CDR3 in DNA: TGCGCCAGCAGCTTGGGTAGTGGGGACGCCCTGTATAGCAATCAGCCCCAGCATTTT. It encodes CASSLGSGDALYSNQPQHF.